This T cell receptor beta chain was captured by sequencing in a study of blood T cell repertoires in COVID-19 (TCRdb year 2020). Regarding the complete study: Samples from collaborators originated in the United States, Italy and Spain and spanned both the acute and convalescent phases of COVID-19. The material from the prospective study consisted of cDNA or gDNA derived from T cells, B-cell-depleted T cells, or PBMCs. The dataset comprised deeply sampled blood TCRbeta repertoires from subjects exposed to, actively infected with, or recovered from COVID-19. The repertoires were made available in a free public database intended to serve as a resource for research on the immune response to SARS-CoV-2. The samples were drawn from the first 160 participants of the ongoing ImmuneRACE study and from 1,254 subjects provided by 6 global collaborators. Nearly every sample came with metadata listing a de-identified subject ID, COVID-19 status, age in years and sex. Where HLA class I and class II types were available, the types were taken from metadata supplied by the sample provider, not from assay-based typing.

Points on this clone: The specificity of this receptor is unknown. Per-nucleotide qualities are absent, and no much larger clonotype sits a single base away.

TCRbeta CDR3 regions were amplified from genomic DNA by means of the immunoSEQ Assay, a bias-controlled multiplex PCR. The original pipeline was this. Nucleated cell counts per sample were estimated from amplification of reference gene primers within the assay. Sequence reads were collapsed and filtered to measure the absolute abundance of every unique TCRbeta CDR3 rearrangement. For each sample, productive Simpson clonality was calculated as the square root of Simpson's diversity index across productive rearrangements. This is the immuneACCESS table as TCRdb keeps it, with only in-frame sequences that have V and J called. A part of the clones is gone; compared with another copy, unresolved V genes explain less than half, and the rest is unexplained. From that table come the V and J calls and clone size; the DNA was used to work out D and trimming. The sample profile shows roughly 32,000 clones; around 90% of them were found once. More than 12% of the sample lies in the top ten.

Each collaborating institution followed its own protocols to collect whole blood in K2EDTA tubes. For TCRbeta analysis, collaborator samples were shipped as frozen whole blood, as isolated PBMCs, or as DNA extracted from either sample type. The germline ends are 7 bases apart after V is trimmed by 2 bases and J by 6 bases. The germline V gene supplies CDR1 MNHEY and CDR2 SVGEGT. The CDR3 covers 13 residues, taking in both the cysteine and the phenylalanine. Only the CDR3 portion is preserved as DNA: 39 bases, with reading frame beginning at the first base. Points the paper makes about the study in general: How much clinical and demographic metadata was included differed by source and by participant, and the metadata was provided uncurated.

This sequence originates from a man in his 60s with active COVID-19. The V gene is TRBV6-2 or TRBV6-3 and the J gene is TRBJ2-2, with an unclear D gene assignment. Sequencing input: peripheral blood. Read as DNA, the sequence is TGTGCCAGCAGTTACATTTCCGCCGGGGAGCTGTTTTTT. It is translated as CASSYISAGELFF.